These 32 T cell receptor beta chains came from one sample sequenced in a study of cytomegalovirus exposure and HLA in healthy donors. 60 Vbeta and 13 Jbeta primers were used in PCR. The protocol was immunoSEQ multiplex PCR, while the TCRdb copy is restricted to in-frame clones and leaves out a portion. The sample lists 85,000 to 100,000 clones; 64% were seen once. The sequenced sample consisted of PBMCs. The receptors derive from a man aged 60-69 years in good health and CMV-seronegative.

A few counts support this clone. This rearrangement joins TRBV7-3 to TRBJ1-6, with 7 bases that match TRBD1. Germline CDR1 and CDR2: SGHTA and FQGTGA. This CDR3 contains 15 residues. After removal of 2 bases from V and 9 bases from J, the junction contained 7 bases not matched to a gene. The CDR3 coding sequence is TGTGCCAGCAGCTTAGGGGGACAGAGCTTTTCACCCCTCCACTTT. Translated, it gives CASSLGGQSFSPLHF. Full variable domain (remainder filled in from reference TRBV7-3 and TRBJ1-6): GAGVSQTPSNKVTEKGKYVELRCDPISGHTALYWYRQSLGQGPEFLIYFQGTGAADDSGLPNDRFFAVRPEGSVSTLKIQRTERGDSAVYLCASSLGGQSFSPLHFGNGTRLTVT.

This clone was observed a few times. This chain links TRBV7-6 with TRBJ2-1, with 7 bases lining up with TRBD2. This CDR3 spans 16 amino acids. Germline loops: CDR1 SGHVS, CDR2 FNYEAQ. With V trimmed by 2 bases and J by 3 bases, 7 bases remained unmatched. The CDR3 loop reads CASSLNPRGDYNEQFF. CDR3 in DNA: TGTGCCAGCAGCTTAAATCCCCGGGGGGACTACAATGAGCAGTTCTTC.

This sequence joins TRBV6-5 and TRBJ1-3; D unresolved. This CDR3 spans 14 amino acids. The germline CDR1 and CDR2 sequences are MNHEY and SVGAGI. Trimming shortened V by 6 bases and J by 4 bases, and 13 bases separated the two germline ends. The DNA of the CDR3 is TGTGCCAGCAGGAGGTCCTCCGAGGGAAACACCATATATTTT. As protein: CASRRSSEGNTIYF.

This clone appeared once. The V and J genes are TRBV6-5 and TRBJ2-7; 8 nucleotides align to TRBD2. The CDR3 has 13 residues. CDR1 is MNHEY, CDR2 SVGAGI, per germline. With 7 bases clipped from V and 6 bases from J, the junction kept 8 bases outside the gene matches. The CDR3 nucleotides read TGTGCCAGCACCGACGGGGGGGGGATCGAGCAGTACTTC. Protein: CASTDGGGIEQYF.

The chain combines TRBV10-3 with TRBJ2-7, with 8 bases lining up with TRBD2. From germline, CDR1 is ENHRY and CDR2 SYGVKD. V gave up 11 bases and J gave up 3 bases; unmatched junction bases: 6. The CDR3 is 12 residues long. CDR3 sequence reads: CASGLGGYEQYF. Written as DNA, the CDR3 is TGTGCCTCGGGACTAGGGGGCTACGAGCAGTACTTC.

This clone was counted between two and nine times. The V gene is TRBV7-2, the J gene TRBJ1-2, with a tentative D call TRBD1 (6 bases). This CDR3 contains 15 residues. V lost 0 bases and J lost 7, with 15 bases in between. CDR1 and CDR2 from the germline V gene are SGHTA and FQGNSA. In DNA, the CDR3 is TGTGCCAGCAGCTTAGCCACAGGGCGACCGGGTGGCTACACCTTC. It translates to CASSLATGRPGGYTF.

This rearrangement joins TRBV7-6 to TRBJ1-5; no reliable D call. V lost 1 base, J lost 0 bases, and 7 bases lay in between. This CDR3 region has 15 residues. The germline V gene has CDR1 SGHVS and CDR2 FNYEAQ. In DNA, the CDR3 is TGTGCCAGCAGCTTAGGACAAAATAGCAATCAGCCCCAGCATTTT. Encoded protein: CASSLGQNSNQPQHF.

This clone has just a few counts. This CDR3 is CASSQGAGYTGELFF. Here the CDR3 DNA reads TGCGCCAGCAGCCAAGGTGCGGGGTACACCGGGGAGCTGTTTTTT. The J gene is TRBJ2-2, the V gene TRBV4-1; D perhaps matches TRBD2 (6 bases). This CDR3 has 15 residues. V lost 1 base, J lost 3 bases, and 9 bases lay in between. Germline CDR1 is MGHRA and CDR2 is YSYEKL.

The chain joins TRBV6-1 to TRBJ2-7, with D tentatively TRBD2 (7 bases). CDR3 size: 15 residues. With 11 bases removed from V and 2 bases from J, the gap between germline ends came to 22 bases. The V gene's germline CDR1 is MNHNS and CDR2 SASEGT. The CDR3 DNA sequence: TGTGCCTGCACCCTAGGAGGGGGGGCACCCTACGAGCAGTACTTC. It encodes CACTLGGGAPYEQYF.

This clone was found a few times. Here the CDR3 reads CSVGTGGLNTEAFF. DNA of the CDR3: TGCAGCGTGGGGACAGGGGGCCTGAACACTGAAGCTTTCTTT. The V and J genes are TRBV29-1 and TRBJ1-1, with 12 bases that match TRBD1. Germline-derived CDR1 and CDR2 are SQVTM and ANQGSEA. This CDR3 comprises 14 residues. The trim removed 6 bases at V and 0 bases at J, leaving 2 bases unmatched.

This rearrangement joins TRBV9 to TRBJ2-7; possibly TRBD2 for D (6 bases). V lost 0 bases and J lost 5, with 15 bases in between. The CDR3 has 15 amino acids. Germline loops: CDR1 SGDLS, CDR2 YYNGEE. The CDR3 DNA reads TGTGCCAGCAGCGTAGCTACGGGGGATTTGGACGAGCAGTACTTC. Protein: CASSVATGDLDEQYF.

The rearrangement links TRBV5-1 to TRBJ1-1; 8 bases map to TRBD1. The ends lost 4 bases at V and 2 bases at J; junction bases unmatched: 1. Germline lookup yields CDR1 SGHRS and CDR2 YFSETQ. The CDR3 loop spans 13 amino acids. The CDR3 protein is CASSGQGNTEAFF. As DNA, the CDR3 is TGCGCCAGCAGCGGACAGGGAAACACTGAAGCTTTCTTT.

This clone was found a few times. This chain joins TRBV7-9 and TRBJ2-1; possible D gene TRBD2, 6 bases. V was shortened by 4 bases and J by 13 bases, with 11 bases between the two germline ends. The CDR3 has 11 residues. Germline values: CDR1 SEHNR, CDR2 FQNEAQ (reference sequence). The CDR3: CASSSGLPQFF. In DNA, the CDR3 is TGTGCCAGCAGCTCGGGACTCCCCCAGTTCTTC. The entire variable domain, with the rest obtained from reference TRBV7-9 and TRBJ2-1, is as follows: DTGVSQNPRHKITKRGQNVTFRCDPISEHNRLYWYRQTLGQGPEFLTYFQNEAQLEKSRLLSDRFSAERPKGSFSTLEIQRTEQGDSAMYLCASSSGLPQFFGPGTRLTVL.

This clone was detected a few times. The genes are TRBV27 and TRBJ1-6; D is unresolved. The CDR3 is 14 amino acids. V was cut by 2 bases and J by 4 bases, with 6 bases left in between. Germline-derived CDR1 and CDR2 are MNHEY and SMNVEV (reference sequence). CDR3 sequence reads: CASSLNPYNSPLHF. The CDR3 region has the DNA TGTGCCAGCAGTTTAAATCCGTATAATTCACCCCTCCACTTT.

CDR3 protein: CASSLGAGPQETQYF. The CDR3 coding sequence is TGCGCCAGCAGCTTGGGGGCGGGGCCCCAAGAGACCCAGTACTTC. The chain recombines TRBV5-1 with TRBJ2-5; D might be TRBD2 (6 bases). The CDR3 length is 15 residues. Germline V gives CDR1 SGHRS, CDR2 YFSETQ. Trimming shortened V by 0 bases and J by 1 base, and 10 bases separated the two germline ends.

About this clone itself: A read error may account for a junction end that differs from germline. The J gene is TRBJ2-7, the V gene TRBV7-3; TRBD1 matches 11 bases. The CDR3 extends over 14 amino acids. Germline V gives CDR1 SGHTA, CDR2 FQGTGA. The CDR3 sequence: CASSTDRGPEVLDF. DNA of the CDR3: TGTGCCAGCAGCACGGACAGGGGGCCGGAGGTGTTAGACTTC.

About this clone: A junction boundary mismatches the germline segment, possibly from a read error. This chain uses TRBV7-7 with TRBJ2-1, with 7 bases lining up with TRBD1. The CDR3 length is 13 residues. In germline, CDR1 is SSHAT, CDR2 FNYEAQ (reference sequence). CDR3: CASSPGQNNEQFF. The CDR3 coding sequence is TGTGCTAGCAGCCCGGGACAGAACAATGAGCAGTTCTTC.

The V call is TRBV14, the J call TRBJ2-7, with TRBD1 identical over 12 bases. After removal of 4 bases from V and 3 bases from J, the junction contained 22 bases not matched to a gene. The CDR3 totals 21 residues. Per germline, CDR1 SGHDN and CDR2 FVKESK. In DNA form, the CDR3 reads TGTGCCAGCAGCCTCCTGCCCGGGACAGGGGGCGTAAAGGGCCCCAACTACGAGCAGTACTTC. This translates into CASSLLPGTGGVKGPNYEQYF.

J is TRBJ1-2 and V is TRBV29-1, with D tentatively TRBD1 (5 bases). Trimming removed 8 bases from V and 5 bases from J, with 12 bases in between. The CDR3 extends over 11 amino acids. Germline V CDR1 and CDR2: SQVTM, ANQGSEA. The CDR3 DNA sequence: TGCAGCTCCATAACAGGTTATGGCTACACCTTC. The encoded protein is CSSITGYGYTF.

This clone was counted between two and nine times. V usage is TRBV13 and J usage is TRBJ2-7; D may be TRBD1 (6 bases). V shed 2 bases and J shed 4 bases, with 9 bases lying between them. From germline, CDR1 is PRHDT and CDR2 FYEKMQ (reference sequence). This CDR3 contains 13 residues. Here the CDR3 DNA reads TGTGCCAGCAGCTTACGAACAGGGTACGAGCAGTACTTC. Its protein is CASSLRTGYEQYF.

The V and J genes are TRBV10-2 and TRBJ2-1, with 13 bases identical to TRBD2. CDR1 and CDR2 from the germline V gene are WSHSY and SAAADI. CDR3 length: 14 residues. V lost 6 bases to trimming and J lost 9 bases; unmatched junction nucleotides: 5. CDR3 nucleotide sequence: TGCGCCAGCAGGGGACTAGCGGGATTCATTGAGCAGTTCTTC. Its translation is CASRGLAGFIEQFF.

The chain's CDR3 is CASSYLQGNEKLFF. The CDR3 DNA is TGTGCCAGCAGTTATTTACAGGGCAATGAAAAACTGTTTTTT. This chain joins TRBV6-6 and TRBJ1-4; weak D call: TRBD1 (6 bases). This CDR3 has 14 residues. The germline CDR1 and CDR2 sequences are MNHNY and SVGAGI (reference sequence). Trimming removed 3 bases at V and 5 bases at J, with 10 bases between.

Details on this clone: A read error may account for a junction end that differs from germline. This sequence joins TRBV5-1 and TRBJ2-1, with 9 bases matching TRBD1. The germline V gene encodes CDR1 SGHRS and CDR2 YFSETQ. The CDR3 length is 15 residues. In DNA form, the CDR3 reads TGCGCCAGCAGCATAGTCCCGGGACAGGGCTTATCACGGATCTTC. It is translated as CASSIVPGQGLSRIF.

To note about this clone: One end of the junction does not line up with germline, which may come from a read error. The chain carries TRBV7-9 and TRBJ1-2, with D tentatively TRBD1 (6 bases). Germline V lookup: CDR1 SEHNR, CDR2 FQNEAQ (reference sequence). The CDR3 is 18 residues long. The CDR3 DNA sequence: TGTTCCAGCAGCTTAGTATCCAGCGAGTGGACAGTGAACTATGGCTACACCTTC. It is translated as CSSSLVSSEWTVNYGYTF.

There are a few counts of this clone. A junction boundary mismatches the germline segment, possibly from a read error. V gene TRBV7-9 combines with J gene TRBJ2-3; 12 bases are shared with TRBD2. The length of the CDR3 is 16 residues. The germline V gene has CDR1 SEHNR and CDR2 FQNEAQ (reference sequence). The CDR3, as DNA: TGTTCCAGCAGCTTCCTAGCGGGGGGGGGCGCAGATACGCAGTATTTT. Translated: CSSSFLAGGGADTQYF.

This chain joins TRBV11-1 and TRBJ2-1, with D perhaps TRBD1 (5 bases). The germline V gene has CDR1 SGHAT and CDR2 FQDESV (reference sequence). V gave up 1 base and J gave up 0 bases, with 7 bases separating them. The CDR3 length is 15 residues. The chain's CDR3 is CASSLGQISYNEQFF. The DNA of the CDR3 is TGTGCCAGCAGCTTAGGACAGATCTCCTACAATGAGCAGTTCTTC.

This clone turned up a few times. V usage is TRBV6-6 and J usage is TRBJ1-3; D call uncertain. The germline gives CDR1 MNHNY, CDR2 SVGAGI (reference sequence). This CDR3 spans 14 amino acids. V dropped 2 bases and J dropped 0 bases, with 5 bases sitting between them. As DNA, the CDR3 is TGTGCCAGCAGTTACGAGGGCTCTGGAAACACCATATATTTT. Its protein is CASSYEGSGNTIYF.

The CDR3 DNA follows: TGTGCCAGCAGTCCCTGGACAGTAGGTAACACAGATACGCAGTATTTT. Protein sequence: CASSPWTVGNTDTQYF. The chain has TRBV27 and TRBJ2-3; perhaps TRBD1 as D (6 bases). The CDR3 length is 16 residues. Germline V CDR1 and CDR2: MNHEY, SMNVEV (reference sequence). V dropped 5 bases and J dropped 2 bases, with 17 bases sitting between them.

The rearrangement uses TRBV5-1 and TRBJ2-5; D might be TRBD1 (5 bases). The CDR3 is 15 amino acids. Per germline, CDR1 SGHRS and CDR2 YFSETQ. V dropped 4 bases and J dropped 1 base, with 14 bases sitting between them. For the CDR3, the DNA is TGCGCCAGCAGCCCGACCACAGGATTCCAAGAGACCCAGTACTTC. Its protein product is CASSPTTGFQETQYF. Full variable domain (missing parts from reference TRBV5-1 and TRBJ2-5): KAGVTQTPRYLIKTRGQQVTLSCSPISGHRSVSWYQQTPGQGLQFLFEYFSETQRNKGNFPGRFSGRQFSNSRSEMNVSTLELGDSALYLCASSPTTGFQETQYFGPGTRLLVL.

The gene calls are TRBV6-1 and TRBJ2-5; D is ambiguous. Germline V gene lookup returns CDR1 MNHNS and CDR2 SASEGT. This CDR3 comprises 13 residues. The V end lost 4 bases, the J end lost 4 bases, and 10 bases lay between the germline ends. The DNA of the CDR3 is TGTGCCAGCAGTGCCCTATTTGCAGAGACCCAGTACTTC. It specifies CASSALFAETQYF.

Note on this clone: The identical CDR3 is also encoded by other nucleotide sequences in the sample. The chain joins TRBV5-6 to TRBJ2-4, with 8 bases matching TRBD1. V trimming: 2 bases; J trimming: 6 bases; junction bases outside the gene matches: 10. The CDR3 contains 16 residues. The V gene's germline CDR1 is SGHDT and CDR2 YYEEEE. CDR3 region: CASSLRYRGAGNIQYF. The CDR3 region has the DNA TGTGCCAGCAGCTTAAGGTACAGGGGGGCAGGAAACATTCAGTACTTC.

The chain recombines TRBV12-5 with TRBJ2-4; D is unresolved. This CDR3 comprises 16 residues. Germline V gene sequence: CDR1 LGHNT, CDR2 FRNRAP. The V end was cut by 7 bases, the J end by 1 base, with 17 bases between. The CDR3 region is CASAAWSGYAKNIQYF. Written as DNA, the CDR3 is TGTGCTAGTGCCGCCTGGTCCGGGTATGCCAAAAACATTCAGTACTTC.